This entry describes one T cell receptor (beta chain). How the authors handled the data: Reference gene primer amplification gave nucleated cell count estimates. Assay: immunoSEQ multiplex PCR; the TCRdb copy retains only in-frame clones and omits some. V and J calls and clone size are as listed in that table; D and trimming were resolved from the DNA. The sample contains some 150,000 clones, roughly 85% of which appear only once. CDR3 length: 14 residues. Looked up from germline, CDR1 is MNHNS and CDR2 is SASEGT. Deletions cut 1 base from V and 2 bases from J, with 9 bases between. This sample was taken from a study of blood T cell repertoires in COVID-19. About the research overall: The cDNA or gDNA used as material had been derived from T cells, B-cell-depleted T cells, or PBMCs.

The V gene is TRBV6-1, the J gene TRBJ2-7, with unresolved D. The sequence came from a woman in her sixties with COVID-19, enrolled during active disease. The material sequenced was peripheral blood. CDR3 coding DNA: TGTGCCAGCAGTGAAGGGGCAGCCCCCTACGAGCAGTACTTC. Residues: CASSEGAAPYEQYF.